The clone carrying this T cell receptor beta chain was seen a single time. Its specificity is not known. These data are taken from a study of T cell responses to AZD1222 COVID-19 vaccine. Study-level results: Nearly half of the spike-specific TCRs reportedly recognize variant regions that carry no mutations.

Assay: immunoSEQ multiplex PCR; the TCRdb copy retains only in-frame clones and omits some. Of about 170,000 clones detected, approximately 93% appear once; the ten largest clones hold 3.5% to 4.5%. After removal of 9 bases from V and 2 bases from J, the junction contained 2 bases not matched to a gene. The CDR3 has 14 residues. The V gene's germline CDR1 is MNHEY and CDR2 SVGAGI. The clonotype originates from an adult in good health. Here the sequenced sample was peripheral blood, taken on day 0 of AZD1222 vaccination. This rearrangement joins TRBV6-5 to TRBJ2-1; TRBD2 aligns across 12 bases. Written as DNA, the CDR3 is TGTGCCAGTTGGACTAGCGGGGCCTACAATGAGCAGTTCTTC. Protein product: CASWTSGAYNEQFF.